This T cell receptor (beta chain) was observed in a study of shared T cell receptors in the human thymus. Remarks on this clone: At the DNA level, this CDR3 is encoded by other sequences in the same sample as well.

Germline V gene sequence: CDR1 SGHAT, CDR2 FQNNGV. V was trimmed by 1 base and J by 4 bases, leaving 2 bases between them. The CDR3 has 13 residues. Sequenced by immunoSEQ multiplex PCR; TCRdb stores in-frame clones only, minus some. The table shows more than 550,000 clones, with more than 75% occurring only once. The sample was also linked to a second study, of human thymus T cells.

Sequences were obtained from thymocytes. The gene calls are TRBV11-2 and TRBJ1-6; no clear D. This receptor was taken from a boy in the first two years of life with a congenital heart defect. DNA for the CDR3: TGTGCCAGCAGCTTAGCTTATAATTCACCCCTCCACTTT. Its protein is CASSLAYNSPLHF.